These 15 T cell receptor beta chains share one sample of origin, sequenced in a study of naive and memory T cell subsets. General study findings and limits: Possibly reflecting memory cells re-expressing CD45RA, a few larger clonotypes occurred in naive repertoires, especially CD8.

The beta constant-region primer was an equimolar mix of two oligonucleotides covering TRBC1 and TRBC2. The ligated cDNA underwent four PCR rounds using SP2 and nested alpha and beta constant-region primers. TCRdb reanalysed the UMI-ligation and nested PCR reads using MiXCR and keeps one entry per CDR3 protein. The sample contains about 99,000 distinct CDR3 sequences, roughly 15% of which appear only once. These receptors are not linked to any known antigen. The specimen sequenced was naive CD8+ T cells from blood. The receptors were sampled from a human donor in good health.

Only a few counts were recorded for this clonotype. The V gene is TRBV10-3, the J gene TRBJ1-1; a possible D gene is TRBD1 (5 bases). Germline V lookup: CDR1 ENHRY, CDR2 SYGVKD. This CDR3 spans 15 amino acids. The V end was cut by 0 bases, the J end by 4 bases, with 12 bases between. CDR3 nucleotides: TGTGCCATCAGTGAGTCAGAGGGGCGGGGCACTGAAGCTTTCTTT. It is translated as CAISESEGRGTEAFF.

This clonotype was counted between two and nine times. V and J are TRBV20-1 and TRBJ2-7; 7 positions agree with TRBD1. J was trimmed by 2 bases and V by 3 bases; bases with no gene match: 7. The CDR3 sequence is 14 residues long. CDR1 and CDR2 (germline): DFQATT, SNEGSKA (reference sequence). Here the CDR3 DNA reads TGCAGTGCTAGGAAACAGGGGAAAGCCTACGAGCAGTACTTC. Its protein is CSARKQGKAYEQYF.

This clonotype has only a few counts. The chain joins TRBV6-1 to TRBJ2-5; D call uncertain. V lost 6 bases to trimming and J lost 0 bases, with 5 bases between them. CDR3 length equals 12 residues. Germline V CDR1 and CDR2: MNHNS, SASEGT. CDR3 bases: TGTGCCAGCAGGGGTTACCAAGAGACCCAGTACTTC. This gives the protein CASRGYQETQYF.

Points on this clonotype: Germline is not matched at one junction end, which may reflect a read error. V is TRBV7-7 and J is TRBJ2-7; TRBD2 matches 12 bases. Germline CDR1 and CDR2: SSHAT and FNYEAQ (reference sequence). The CDR3 consists of 15 residues. The chain's CDR3 is CASSEGTSGRYEQYF. The CDR3 bases are TGTGCTAGCAGCGAAGGGACTAGCGGGCGGTACGAGCAGTACTTC.

The chain recombines TRBV11-2 with TRBJ2-5; D ambiguous. The CDR3 extends over 14 amino acids. Looked up from germline, CDR1 is SGHAT and CDR2 is FQNNGV. Trimming left V 2 bases short and J 5 bases short, with 12 bases between. Here the CDR3 reads CASSLTTLGETQYF. CDR3 nucleotide sequence: TGTGCCAGCAGCTTAACGACCCTAGGGGAGACCCAGTACTTC.

The chain combines TRBV4-2 with TRBJ2-3; a weak D match, TRBD2 (5 bases). CDR3 length: 16 residues. V was shortened by 1 base and J by 2 bases, with 13 bases between the two germline ends. The germline gives CDR1 LGHNA, CDR2 YNFKEQ. The CDR3 spells CASSQAGAGPTDTQYF. The CDR3 DNA is TGTGCCAGCAGCCAAGCCGGCGCGGGCCCCACAGATACGCAGTATTTT.

This clonotype has at least ten counts. This sequence joins TRBV13 and TRBJ2-2, with 7 bases lining up with TRBD1. Trimming removed 5 bases from V and 1 base from J; junction bases left unmatched: 13. CDR1 is PRHDT, CDR2 FYEKMQ, per germline (reference sequence). This CDR3 spans 18 amino acids. CDR3 loop: CASSVRGGRTGNTGELFF. The CDR3 DNA reads as TGTGCCAGCAGCGTAAGAGGTGGTAGGACAGGGAACACCGGGGAGCTGTTTTTT.

The chain employs TRBV15 and TRBJ2-1; the match to TRBD2 covers 12 bases. After removal of 1 base from V and 2 bases from J, the junction contained 9 bases not matched to a gene. This CDR3 comprises 19 residues. In germline, CDR1 is LNHNV, CDR2 YYDKDF (reference sequence). This CDR3 is CATSRGLAGDMGPYNEQFF. CDR3 DNA: TGTGCCACCAGCAGAGGACTAGCGGGAGATATGGGCCCCTACAATGAGCAGTTCTTC.

Remarks on this clonotype: A much larger clone differs from this one at a single base, so this may be a read error. J is TRBJ1-1 and V is TRBV7-2, with 8 positions matching TRBD1. The CDR3 length is 14 residues. Germline CDR1 is SGHTA and CDR2 is FQGNSA. V lost 5 bases to trimming and J lost 5 bases; unmatched junction nucleotides: 7. The CDR3 DNA is TGTGCCAGCAGCCCACCAGGGGGCTATACTGAAGCTTTCTTT. This encodes CASSPPGGYTEAFF. The full variable domain, its missing parts supplied by reference TRBV7-2 and TRBJ1-1, is GAGVSQSPSNKVTEKGKDVELRCDPISGHTALYWYRQSLGQGLEFLIYFQGNSAPDKSGLPSDRFSAERTGGSVSTLTIQRTQQEDSAVYLCASSPPGGYTEAFFGQGTRLTVV.

This clonotype was detected a few times. The chain recombines TRBV4-3 with TRBJ1-1; D unclear. Trimming shortened V by 5 bases and J by 1 base, and 8 bases separated the two germline ends. The CDR3 is made up of 13 amino acids. Germline V CDR1 and CDR2: LGHNA, YSLEER. The DNA for the CDR3 is TGCGCCAGCAGCGAGACACCGAACACTGAAGCTTTCTTT. It yields the protein CASSETPNTEAFF.

This clonotype was seen at least ten times. The chain employs TRBV2 and TRBJ2-3, with D possibly TRBD1 on 6 matching bases. The CDR3 extends over 13 amino acids. Trimming pared 10 bases from V and 2 bases from J, leaving 13 bases between. In germline, CDR1 is SNHLY, CDR2 FYNNEI. This CDR3 is CATATGLTDTQYF. CDR3 DNA: TGTGCCACCGCGACAGGACTCACAGATACGCAGTATTTT.

This clonotype has more than one count but fewer than ten. The rearrangement uses TRBV28 and TRBJ1-2; D unclear. V was pared by 1 base and J by 4 bases, with 16 bases between. The germline gives CDR1 MDHEN, CDR2 SYDVKM. This CDR3 contains 16 residues. CDR3 nucleotide sequence: TGTGCCAGCAGTTTATACCGCGGACCGGGGTCCTATGGCTACACCTTC. The encoded protein is CASSLYRGPGSYGYTF.

J is TRBJ1-1 and V is TRBV7-9, with 12 bases matching TRBD1. The germline V gene has CDR1 SEHNR and CDR2 FQNEAQ (reference sequence). CDR3 size: 18 residues. V gave up 2 bases and J gave up 5 bases; unmatched junction bases: 12. The CDR3 DNA reads as TGTGCCAGCAGCTTACCGAATGGGGACAGGGGGCTTTCGACTGAAGCTTTCTTT. It encodes CASSLPNGDRGLSTEAFF.

There are many counts of this clonotype. This rearrangement joins TRBV12-5 to TRBJ1-1; D gene unclear. The CDR3 has 15 residues. Germline assignment: CDR1 LGHNT and CDR2 FRNRAP. V was shortened by 7 bases and J by 2 bases, with 17 bases between the two germline ends. The chain's CDR3 is CASDLSGSPNTEAFF. As DNA, the CDR3 is TGTGCTAGTGACCTGAGCGGCTCACCAAACACTGAAGCTTTCTTT. Filled out from reference TRBV12-5 and TRBJ1-1, the complete variable domain reads DARVTQTPRHKVTEMGQEVTMRCQPILGHNTVFWYRQTMMQGLELLAYFRNRAPLDDSGMPKDRFSAEMPDATLATLKIQPSEPRDSAVYFCASDLSGSPNTEAFFGQGTRLTVV.

This sequence joins TRBV20-1 and TRBJ1-6; 7 positions match TRBD1. Trimming cost V 1 base and J 2 bases; bases outside gene matches: 5. This CDR3 contains 16 residues. In germline, CDR1 is DFQATT, CDR2 SNEGSKA (reference sequence). CDR3 DNA sequence: TGCAGTGCTAGAGTATCAGGGGGGACCTATAATTCACCCCTCCACTTT. It codes for CSARVSGGTYNSPLHF.